This T cell receptor (beta chain) stems from a study of blood T cell repertoires in COVID-19 (TCRdb year 2020). About the study as a whole: Samples from collaborators originated in the United States, Italy and Spain and spanned both the acute and convalescent phases of COVID-19. The material from the prospective study consisted of cDNA or gDNA derived from T cells, B-cell-depleted T cells, or PBMCs. Deeply sampled blood TCRbeta repertoires from subjects exposed to, actively infected with, or recovered from COVID-19 were included in the dataset. A freely available public database, intended as a resource for researchers studying the immune response to SARS-CoV-2, is where the repertoires were released. The samples were drawn from the first 160 participants of the ongoing ImmuneRACE study and from about 1,200 subjects provided by 6 global collaborators. A de-identified subject ID, COVID-19 status, age in years and sex were almost always included in the sample metadata. Where available, HLA class I and class II types were taken from metadata supplied by the sample provider and were not determined by assay-based typing.

In this sample, this clone turned up a few times. No antigen is known for it. Base-call qualities are not available, and no considerably larger clone is one nucleotide away. Study-wide conclusions, independent of this receptor: How much clinical and demographic metadata was included differed by source and by participant, and the metadata was provided uncurated.

Collaborating institutions collected whole blood in K2EDTA tubes following their own protocols. Collaborator samples were shipped for TCRbeta analysis as frozen whole blood, isolated PBMCs, or DNA extracted from either sample type. The immunoSEQ Assay, a bias-controlled multiplex PCR, was used to amplify TCRbeta CDR3 regions from genomic DNA. From the authors' description of their analysis: The number of nucleated cells in each sample was estimated from the amplification of reference gene primers within the assay. Sequence reads were collapsed and filtered to measure the absolute abundance of every unique TCRbeta CDR3 rearrangement. Productive Simpson clonality was computed per sample as the square root of Simpson's diversity index over productive rearrangements. TCRdb took over this immuneACCESS table, retaining in-frame rearrangements with V and J assigned. Such tables are incomplete; in checked studies, under half of the missing clones stem from an unresolved V gene, and the remainder is unexplained. V, J and clone size are those of that table, while D and trimming were read from the DNA. Counted in this sample were some 150,000 clones; 81% of them appeared once. Clones ranked in the top ten supply 8.4% of the sample.

The sequenced sample consisted of peripheral blood. The source is a woman aged 60 to 75 with active or convalescent COVID-19.

The DNA is as follows: TGTGCCAGCAGTCACAGGGGAAGCTCCTACAATGAGCAGTTCTTC. Its translation is CASSHRGSSYNEQFF. The V gene is TRBV28 and the J gene is TRBJ2-1; 7 junctional bases match TRBD1. V is cut back by 5 bases and J by 0 bases, with 4 bases in the junction unmatched. Its CDR3 holds 15 amino acids, cysteine through phenylalanine. The sequence is cut down to CDR3 DNA, 45 bases in frame from base 1. According to the germline V gene, CDR1 reads MDHEN and CDR2 reads SYDVKM.